This T cell receptor (beta chain) was documented in a study of PD-L1 blockade in urothelial cancer (dated by TCRdb to between 2016 and 2019). Describing the broader study: Therapy was started at some point between 2012 and 2014 for all patients, and atezolizumab 1,200 mg was administered intravenously every 3 weeks. Durable clinical benefit meant progression-free survival longer than 6 months, and TCR features were also tested against progression-free and overall survival. Pretreatment blood TCR-seq was available for fewer than 30 patients, at least one posttreatment blood collection was obtained for approximately 25 patients, and tumor TCR-seq was available for approximately 25 patients. Blood samples gave a median of about 130,000 T cells and 83,000 or so unique TCRs, with a median clonality of 0.080. Patients had an ECOG performance status of 0 or 1 and had received between 0 and 3 prior chemotherapy regimens. Pretreatment tumor samples, along with matched peripheral blood serially collected before and after atezolizumab treatment, were subjected to TCR sequencing. About 85% of the roughly 30 patients were males with bladder-origin urothelial cancer, and about 60% of the 29 reported a prior smoking history. Eight to ten patients achieved durable clinical benefit and 20 did not. Blood samples were analyzed 3 weeks after the start of treatment (second dose) and 6 weeks after the start of treatment. Somatic, immune and clinical correlates of response to PD-L1 blockade with atezolizumab in urothelial cancer were the focus of an exploratory multi-omic analysis. In the same patients, whole exome sequencing and RNA sequencing of pretreatment tumors were performed in addition to TCR sequencing.

A cohort of about 30 patients with locally advanced or metastatic urothelial carcinoma, treated at Memorial Sloan Kettering on a trial protocol, was included. Peripheral blood mononuclear cells were collected from each patient pretreatment and during treatment, giving between 1 and 8 total time points per patient. The Qiagen DNeasy Blood extraction kit was used to purify genomic DNA from total PBMCs and tumor samples. PBMCs were collected pretreatment and during treatment, and were isolated and stored as previously described. Results the study describes overall, beyond this receptor: A pretreatment peripheral blood TCR clonality below the median was linked to improved progression-free and overall survival. Because of the small sample size (n ≈ 30) and the many exploratory analyses performed, the results are intended to be regarded as hypothesis-generating. Greater expansion of tumor-associated TCR clones in peripheral blood 3 weeks after the start of treatment was observed in patients with durable benefit (n of about 21, p = 0.022).

Per the germline V gene, SGHDT is the CDR1 and YYEEEE is the CDR2. The V and J ends are trimmed by 4 bases and 9 bases, leaving 11 bases between them. From its cysteine to its phenylalanine, the CDR3 spans 12 amino acids. Only CDR3 DNA remains: 36 bases, in frame from the first base. As regards this clone: The antigen it binds to is not known. One base away there is no much larger clone; base qualities are not given.

Each PCR received spiked-in synthetic TCR analog templates so that absolute template abundance could be estimated from read counts. Using the immunoSEQ assay, TCRbeta CDR3 regions were amplified from genomic DNA with bias-controlled V and J gene primers. Sequencing of rearranged TCRbeta segments was done at approximately 20X coverage. From the authors' description of their analysis: Clustering was used to correct sequencing errors, and CDR3s were annotated against IMGT to assign V, D and J genes. Only productive TCRbeta rearrangements were used in downstream analyses, excluding out-of-frame or stop-codon sequences. To compute clonality, Shannon entropy was normalized by the log of the number of unique productive sequences and then subtracted from one. Fisher's exact test with Benjamini-Hochberg correction, at a threshold of adjusted p below 0.01, was used to find clones that differed between time points or between blood and tumor. TCRdb's version of the immuneACCESS table is confined to in-frame rearrangements and falls short of the full clone set. An unresolved V gene accounts for under half of the shortfall where checked; the remainder is of unknown origin. That table supplies the V and J calls and clone size; D and trimming were determined from the DNA. This sample is represented by more than 35,000 clones; 82% of them were singletons. The ten largest clones capture roughly 3.1% of the sample.

The chain links TRBV5-6 with TRBJ2-1, with a weak D call of TRBD2 (6 bases match). The sequencing used PBMCs, collected around atezolizumab (anti-PD-L1) treatment. The TCR comes from a man between 65 and 80 years old with urothelial cancer. The CDR3 region reads CASSATSGEQFF. The bases are TGTGCCAGCAGCGCGACTAGTGGTGAGCAGTTCTTC.